The T cell receptor (beta chain) described here comes from a study of glioma-infiltrating T cells. Germline V gene data show CDR1 as SGHVS and CDR2 as FQNEAQ. This CDR3 region has 16 residues. The V end was cut by 0 bases, the J end by 2 bases, with 12 bases between. Using RNA template, CDR3s of TCR alpha and beta were amplified with iRepertoire arm-PCR. One-step reverse transcription and amplification started from approximately 100-400 ng of tissue mRNA or PBMC total RNA. TCRdb used MiXCR to reprocess the multiplex PCR reads, holding one entry per CDR3 protein. The sample records 95,000 to 150,000 distinct CDR3 sequences, less than 30% being singletons. This clonotype was counted at least ten times. What it binds is not known. Whole-study results and caveats: Above-expected tissue-blood divergence occurred in all gliomas, most in low-grade ones. Tissue and blood shared very few CDR3 sequences.

This sequence was found in a human donor with low-grade glioma or glioblastoma, undergoing nonglioma brain surgery, or in good health (not recorded which). Sequencing used glioma tissue, nonneoplastic brain tissue, or PBMCs (not recorded which). The J gene is TRBJ2-3, the V gene TRBV7-8, with D perhaps TRBD2 (5 bases). CDR3 amino acids: CASSLALPSLTDTQYF. CDR3 in DNA: TGTGCCAGCAGCTTAGCCCTTCCTAGCCTCACAGATACGCAGTATTTT.